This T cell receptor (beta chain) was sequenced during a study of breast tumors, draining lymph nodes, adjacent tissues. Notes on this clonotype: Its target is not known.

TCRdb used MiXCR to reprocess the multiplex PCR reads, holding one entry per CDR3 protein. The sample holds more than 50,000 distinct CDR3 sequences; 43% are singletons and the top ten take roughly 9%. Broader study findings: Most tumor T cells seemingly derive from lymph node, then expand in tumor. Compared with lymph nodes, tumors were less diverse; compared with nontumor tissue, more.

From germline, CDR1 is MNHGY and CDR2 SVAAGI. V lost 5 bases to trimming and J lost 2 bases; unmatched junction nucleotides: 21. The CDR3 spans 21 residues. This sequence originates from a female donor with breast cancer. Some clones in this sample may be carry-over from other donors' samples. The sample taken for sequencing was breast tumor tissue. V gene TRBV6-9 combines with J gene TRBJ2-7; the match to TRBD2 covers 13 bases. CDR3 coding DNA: TGTGCCAGCAGTCACTCTGCGGAGAGGACTAGCGGGGGCTCCGTGACCTACGAGCAGTACTTC. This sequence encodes CASSHSAERTSGGSVTYEQYF.